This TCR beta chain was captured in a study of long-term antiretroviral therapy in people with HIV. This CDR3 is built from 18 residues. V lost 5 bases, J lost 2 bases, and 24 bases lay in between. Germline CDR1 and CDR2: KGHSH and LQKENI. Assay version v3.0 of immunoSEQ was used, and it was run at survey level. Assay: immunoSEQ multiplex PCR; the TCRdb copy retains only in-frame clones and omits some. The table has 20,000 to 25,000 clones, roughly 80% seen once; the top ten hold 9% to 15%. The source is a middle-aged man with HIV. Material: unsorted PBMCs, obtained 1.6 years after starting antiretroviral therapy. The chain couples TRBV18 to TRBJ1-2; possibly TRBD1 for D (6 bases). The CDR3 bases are TGTGCCAGCTCATCTTATCTCCGCGGGACATATACCAACTATGGCTACACCTTC. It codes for CASSSYLRGTYTNYGYTF. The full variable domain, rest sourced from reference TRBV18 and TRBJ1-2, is NAGVMQNPRHLVRRRGQEARLRCSPMKGHSHVYWYRQLPEEGLKFMVYLQKENIIDESGMPKERFSAEFPKEGPSILRIQQVVRGDSAAYFCASSSYLRGTYTNYGYTFGSGTRLTVV.